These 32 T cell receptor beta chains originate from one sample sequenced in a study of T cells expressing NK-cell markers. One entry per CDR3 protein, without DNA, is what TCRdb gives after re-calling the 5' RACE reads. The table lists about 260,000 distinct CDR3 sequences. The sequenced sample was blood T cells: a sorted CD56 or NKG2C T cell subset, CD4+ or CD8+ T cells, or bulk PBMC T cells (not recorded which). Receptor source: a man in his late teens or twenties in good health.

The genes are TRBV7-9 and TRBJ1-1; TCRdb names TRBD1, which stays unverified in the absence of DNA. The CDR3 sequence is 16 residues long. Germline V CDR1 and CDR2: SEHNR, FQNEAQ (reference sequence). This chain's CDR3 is CASSSVGQIMNTEAFF.

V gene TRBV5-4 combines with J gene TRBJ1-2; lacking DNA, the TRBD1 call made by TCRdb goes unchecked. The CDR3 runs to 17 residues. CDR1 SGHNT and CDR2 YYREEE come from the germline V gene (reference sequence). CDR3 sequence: CASSLLRQDTGGYGYTF.

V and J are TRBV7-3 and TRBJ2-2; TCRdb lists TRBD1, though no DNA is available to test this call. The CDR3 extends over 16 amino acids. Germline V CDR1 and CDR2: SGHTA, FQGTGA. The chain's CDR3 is CASSLSTGVGTGELFF.

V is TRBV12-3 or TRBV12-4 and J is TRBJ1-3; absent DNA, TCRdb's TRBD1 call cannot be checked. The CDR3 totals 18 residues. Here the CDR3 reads CASSSPGTGGPSGNTIYF.

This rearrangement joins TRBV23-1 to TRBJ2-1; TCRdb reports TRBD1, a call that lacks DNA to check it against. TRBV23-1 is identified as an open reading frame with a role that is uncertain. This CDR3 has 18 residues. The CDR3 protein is CASSQGTAGTSSYNEQFF.

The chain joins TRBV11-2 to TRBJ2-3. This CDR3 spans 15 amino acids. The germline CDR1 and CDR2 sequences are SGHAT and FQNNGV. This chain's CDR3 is CASSLMGSGTDTQYF.

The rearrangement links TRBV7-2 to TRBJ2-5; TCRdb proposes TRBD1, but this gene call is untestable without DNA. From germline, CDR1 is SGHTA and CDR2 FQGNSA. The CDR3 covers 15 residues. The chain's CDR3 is CASSLGAAQAASQYF.

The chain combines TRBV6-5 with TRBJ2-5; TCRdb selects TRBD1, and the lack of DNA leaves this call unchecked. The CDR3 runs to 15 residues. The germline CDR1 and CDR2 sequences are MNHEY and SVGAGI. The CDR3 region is CASSYPGQGQETQYF.

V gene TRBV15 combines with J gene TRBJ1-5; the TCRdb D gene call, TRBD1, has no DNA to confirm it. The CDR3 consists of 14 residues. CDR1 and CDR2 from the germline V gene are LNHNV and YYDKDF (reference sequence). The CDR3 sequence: CATRRAGNPQPQHF. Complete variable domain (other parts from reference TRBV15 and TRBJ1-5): DAMVIQNPRYQVTQFGKPVTLSCSQTLNHNVMYWYQQKSSQAPKLLFHYYDKDFNNEADTPDNFQSRRPNTSFCFLDIRSPGLGDTAMYLCATRRAGNPQPQHFGDGTRLSIL.

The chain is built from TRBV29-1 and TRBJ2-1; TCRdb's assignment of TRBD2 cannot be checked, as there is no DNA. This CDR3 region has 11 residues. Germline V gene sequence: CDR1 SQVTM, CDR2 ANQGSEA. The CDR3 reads CSGSPSGEQFF.

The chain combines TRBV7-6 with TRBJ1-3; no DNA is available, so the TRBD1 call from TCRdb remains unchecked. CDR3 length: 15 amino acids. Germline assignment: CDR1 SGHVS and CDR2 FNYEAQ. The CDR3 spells CASSFTTGHGNTIYF.

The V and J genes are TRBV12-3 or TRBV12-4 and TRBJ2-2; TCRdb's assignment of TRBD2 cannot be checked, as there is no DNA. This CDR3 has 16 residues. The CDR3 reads CASNHLAGGPTGELFF.

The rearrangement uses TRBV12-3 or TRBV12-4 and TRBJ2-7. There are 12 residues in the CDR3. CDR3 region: CASGLATYEQYF.

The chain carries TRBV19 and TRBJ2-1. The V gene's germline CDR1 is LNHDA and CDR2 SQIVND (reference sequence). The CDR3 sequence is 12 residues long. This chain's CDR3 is CASSINILEQFF.

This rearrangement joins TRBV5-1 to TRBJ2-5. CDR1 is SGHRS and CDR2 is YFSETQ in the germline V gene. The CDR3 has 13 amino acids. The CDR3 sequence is CASLRNPQETQYF. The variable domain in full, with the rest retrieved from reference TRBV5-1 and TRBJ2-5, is KAGVTQTPRYLIKTRGQQVTLSCSPISGHRSVSWYQQTPGQGLQFLFEYFSETQRNKGNFPGRFSGRQFSNSRSEMNVSTLELGDSALYLCASLRNPQETQYFGPGTRLLVL.

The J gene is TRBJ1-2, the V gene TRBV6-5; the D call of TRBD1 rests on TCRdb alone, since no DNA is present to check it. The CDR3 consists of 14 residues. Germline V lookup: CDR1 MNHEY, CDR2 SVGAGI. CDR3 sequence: CASSPGRSSYGYTF.

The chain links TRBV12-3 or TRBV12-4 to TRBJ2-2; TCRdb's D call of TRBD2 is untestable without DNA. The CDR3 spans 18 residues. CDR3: CASRGKISGRVTTGELFF.

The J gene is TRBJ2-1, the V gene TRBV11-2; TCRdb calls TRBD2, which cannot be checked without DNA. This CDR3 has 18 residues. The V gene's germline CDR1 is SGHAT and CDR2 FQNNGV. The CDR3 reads CASNRGLAGGRSYNEQFF.

The CDR3 loop is CAISGGRGGNEKLFF. The rearrangement links TRBV10-3 to TRBJ1-4. This CDR3 is built from 15 residues. Germline assignment: CDR1 ENHRY and CDR2 SYGVKD.

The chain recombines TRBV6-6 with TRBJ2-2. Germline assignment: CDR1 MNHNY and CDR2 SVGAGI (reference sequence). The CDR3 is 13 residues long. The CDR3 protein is CASSLLELGELFF.

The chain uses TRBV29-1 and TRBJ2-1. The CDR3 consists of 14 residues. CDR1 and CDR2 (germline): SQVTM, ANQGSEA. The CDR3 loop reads CSVEGGMNNNEQFF.

CDR3 amino acids: CSARTGGAYEQYF. The chain couples TRBV20-1 to TRBJ2-7; TCRdb's assignment of TRBD1 cannot be checked, as there is no DNA. This CDR3 has 13 residues. In germline, CDR1 is DFQATT, CDR2 SNEGSKA (reference sequence).

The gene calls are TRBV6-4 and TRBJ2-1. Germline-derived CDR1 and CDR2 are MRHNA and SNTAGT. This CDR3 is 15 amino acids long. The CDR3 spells CASSDSVGPTNEQFF.

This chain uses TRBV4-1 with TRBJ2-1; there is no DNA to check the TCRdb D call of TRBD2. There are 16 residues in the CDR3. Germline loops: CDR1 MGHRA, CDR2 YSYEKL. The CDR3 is CASSQGLAGSYNEQFF.

Here the CDR3 reads CASSLGRGRGTSGTDTQYF. This sequence joins TRBV7-6 and TRBJ2-3; TCRdb's D call of TRBD2 is untestable without DNA. The CDR3 runs 19 residues. Germline V gives CDR1 SGHVS, CDR2 FNYEAQ.

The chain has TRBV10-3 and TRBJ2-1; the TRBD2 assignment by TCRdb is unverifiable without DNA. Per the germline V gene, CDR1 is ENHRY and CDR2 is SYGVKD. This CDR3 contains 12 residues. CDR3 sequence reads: CAISWDSGEQFF.

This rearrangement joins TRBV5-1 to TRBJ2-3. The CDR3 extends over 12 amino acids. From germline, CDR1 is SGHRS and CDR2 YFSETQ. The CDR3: CASSLASDTQYF.

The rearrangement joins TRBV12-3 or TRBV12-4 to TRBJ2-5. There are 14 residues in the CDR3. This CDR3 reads CASTWRNQKETQYF.

The CDR3: CAISESETGLYEQYF. The chain couples TRBV10-3 to TRBJ2-7. This CDR3 is built from 15 residues. Germline CDR1 ENHRY, CDR2 SYGVKD.

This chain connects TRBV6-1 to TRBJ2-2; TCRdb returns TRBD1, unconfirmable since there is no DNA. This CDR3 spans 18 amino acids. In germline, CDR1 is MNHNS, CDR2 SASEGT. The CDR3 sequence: CASSRDLSLLPNTGELFF.

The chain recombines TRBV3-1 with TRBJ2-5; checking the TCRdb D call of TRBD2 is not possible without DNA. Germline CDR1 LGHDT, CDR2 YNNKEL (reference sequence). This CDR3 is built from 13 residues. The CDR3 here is CASSPVAKETQYF.

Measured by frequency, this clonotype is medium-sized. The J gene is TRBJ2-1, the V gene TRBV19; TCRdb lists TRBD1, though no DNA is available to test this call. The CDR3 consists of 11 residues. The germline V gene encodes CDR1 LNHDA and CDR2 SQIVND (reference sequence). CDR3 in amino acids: CASSIWTGQFF.